The sequence of this TCR beta chain was determined in a study of cytomegalovirus exposure and HLA in healthy donors. It was with 60 Vbeta and 13 Jbeta primers that the PCR ran. Libraries were prepared by immunoSEQ multiplex PCR; TCRdb keeps only in-frame clonotypes and omits some of them. The sample carries 79,000 or so clones, roughly 79% recorded once. As concerns this clone: Its antigen is not identified.

V lost 6 bases, J lost 2 bases, and 7 bases stayed unmatched. The CDR3 extends over 16 amino acids. CDR1 and CDR2 (germline): MNHNY, SVGAGI (reference sequence). Study-wide points: As a later analysis showed, a missense DCLRE1C variant was linked to trimming of TCR beta V- and J-genes.

This clonotype was obtained from a woman in her thirties or forties in good health and CMV-seropositive. Sequenced material: PBMCs. The chain carries TRBV6-6 and TRBJ1-5, with 10 bases lining up with TRBD1. CDR3 DNA sequence: TGTGCCAGCAGCCTCACCGGGACAGGGGGCAATCAGCCCCAGCATTTT. The encoded protein is CASSLTGTGGNQPQHF.